This TCR beta chain was obtained from a study of early T cells in non-severe SARS-CoV-2 infection. Whole-study results and caveats: Using VDJdb, the matching emphasized anti-spike CD8 responses while missing private and CD4 specificities.

Deletions cut 4 bases from V and 4 bases from J, with 19 bases between. Per germline, CDR1 SGHTA and CDR2 FQGNSA. The length of the CDR3 is 16 residues. This clonotype was seen more than once but under ten times. Its antigen is unknown. Unique molecular identifier tags were affixed to discrete cDNA molecules. TCRdb used MiXCR to reprocess the 5' RACE reads, holding one entry per CDR3 protein. The table records about 99,000 distinct CDR3 sequences, 16% of them present only once. Sequenced: whole blood. This chain joins TRBV7-2 and TRBJ1-1; D is ambiguous. The sequence derives from an adult who was a healthcare worker with PCR-confirmed SARS-CoV-2 infection or an uninfected control (not recorded which). CDR3 bases: TGTGCCAGCAGCTCCACCGTGGGCGCGGGCAGCACTGAAGCTTTCTTT. It yields the protein CASSSTVGAGSTEAFF. The full variable domain, with the rest looked up from reference TRBV7-2 and TRBJ1-1, is GAGVSQSPSNKVTEKGKDVELRCDPISGHTALYWYRQSLGQGLEFLIYFQGNSAPDKSGLPSDRFSAERTGGSVSTLTIQRTQQEDSAVYLCASSSTVGAGSTEAFFGQGTRLTVV.